These 4 T cell receptor beta chains share one sample of origin, sequenced in a study of identical twins. MiXCR was run by TCRdb on the 5' RACE reads, yielding one entry per CDR3 protein. The sample shows under 400,000 distinct CDR3 sequences, roughly 9% of them seen only once. The sequencing input was naive T cells sorted from blood. Every receptor here comes from a woman in her forties or fifties in good health.

V is TRBV4-1 and J is TRBJ1-4; the D gene is possibly TRBD1 (5 bases). Trimming cost V 3 bases and J 3 bases, with 11 bases left between them. This CDR3 has 15 residues. Germline CDR1 is MGHRA and CDR2 is YSYEKL. In DNA, the CDR3 is TGCGCCAGCAGCCACTTAGGGGTTCCTAATGAAAAACTGTTTTTT. It yields the protein CASSHLGVPNEKLFF.

This clonotype was detected once. V usage is TRBV2 and J usage is TRBJ2-1, with unresolved D. V gave up 4 bases and J gave up 1 base, with 5 bases separating them. This CDR3 is built from 13 residues. Germline CDR1 SNHLY, CDR2 FYNNEI. CDR3 sequence: CASSGRSYNEQFF. The CDR3 coding sequence is TGTGCCAGCAGTGGTAGATCCTACAATGAGCAGTTCTTC.

This clonotype was seen repeatedly, ten times or more. This sequence joins TRBV11-2 and TRBJ2-5; TRBD2 might be the D (6 bases). The V end lost 5 bases, the J end lost 2 bases, and 21 bases lay between the germline ends. Germline CDR1 reads SGHAT; CDR2 reads FQNNGV. CDR3 length equals 17 residues. The CDR3 nucleotides are TGTGCCAGCAGCACCATAGCGGTTCAGGTTGGGCAAGAGACCCAGTACTTC. Translation: CASSTIAVQVGQETQYF.

The V gene is TRBV6-6, the J gene TRBJ2-1; D remains ambiguous. V gave up 2 bases and J gave up 10 bases, with 9 bases separating them. The CDR3 is 12 amino acids. Germline V gives CDR1 MNHNY, CDR2 SVGAGI (reference sequence). CDR3: CASSYGEPEQFF. CDR3 coding DNA: TGTGCCAGCAGTTACGGGGAACCCGAGCAGTTCTTC.